This T cell receptor (beta chain) was identified during a study of blood T cell repertoires in COVID-19 (dated by TCRdb to between 2020 and 2021). About the full investigation: The collaborator samples originated in the United States, Italy and Spain and spanned the acute and convalescent phases of COVID-19. The prospective study material was composed of cDNA or gDNA derived from T cells, B-cell-depleted T cells, or PBMCs. Subjects who had been exposed to COVID-19, were actively infected with it, or had recovered from it provided the deeply sampled blood TCRbeta repertoires that made up the dataset. The repertoires were made available in a free public database intended to serve as a resource for research on the immune response to SARS-CoV-2. The samples were drawn from two sources: the first 160 participants of the ongoing ImmuneRACE study, and some 1,300 subjects contributed by 6 global collaborators. The sample metadata nearly always contained a de-identified subject ID, COVID-19 status, age in years and sex. Where available, HLA class I and class II types were taken from metadata supplied by the sample provider and were not determined by assay-based typing. Results and caveats for the whole study, not just this receptor: How much clinical and demographic metadata was included differed by source and by participant, and the metadata was provided uncurated.

TCRbeta CDR3 regions were amplified from genomic DNA using the immunoSEQ Assay, a bias-controlled multiplex PCR. For the original study's pipeline: The number of nucleated cells in each sample was estimated from the amplification of reference gene primers within the assay. Sequence reads were collapsed and filtered to measure the absolute abundance of every unique TCRbeta CDR3 rearrangement. Productive Simpson clonality was computed per sample as the square root of Simpson's diversity index over productive rearrangements. Sourced from immuneACCESS, this table was stored by TCRdb with only in-frame sequences that have V and J called. A share of the clones is absent; for the studies checked, an unresolved V gene accounts for under half, and the remainder has no known explanation. V and J calls and clone size are copied from that table; D and trimming were computed from the DNA. This sample gives under 500,000 clones in total; roughly 87% of them show up just once. The ten largest clones capture over 1.5% of the sample.

From its cysteine to its phenylalanine, the CDR3 spans 13 amino acids. Only CDR3 DNA remains: 39 bases, in frame from the first base. CDR1 SQVTM and CDR2 ANQGSEA were looked up in the germline V gene. V trim: 5 bases; J trim: 8 bases; unmatched bases: 7. In regard to this clone: Its target antigen remains unknown. Per-base qualities were not stored, and no clone one base away is much larger.

Participants in the prospective study were enrolled through a virtual design, were aged roughly 18 to 90 years, and lived in 24 United States geographic areas. To assign participants to cohorts, the prospective study relied on clinical history that participants themselves reported in a screening survey and a study questionnaire. Mobile phlebotomists in the prospective study collected whole blood, serum and a nasopharyngeal or oropharyngeal swab from every participant. Participants in the prospective study had the option to provide additional blood draws and questionnaires over a roughly two-month period. Blood samples from the prospective study were shipped frozen or at room temperature prior to DNA extraction.

This sequence originates from a woman aged 18-29 years with acute COVID-19. Sequences were obtained from PBMCs or T cells enriched from blood (not recorded which). The chain is assembled from TRBV29-1 and TRBJ2-1, with 9 bases matching TRBD1. The sequence in DNA is TGCAGCGTTCCCGGGACAGGGTCGTATGAGCAGTTCTTC. This encodes CSVPGTGSYEQFF.